These 10 T cell receptor beta chains were sequenced from one sample in a study of neoadjuvant anti-PD-1 for oral cavity cancer. Clones were read by immunoSEQ multiplex PCR, and TCRdb kept only the in-frame ones, dropping some. The sample has over 65,000 clones, around 83% seen once. The sample's time point: after neoadjuvant nivolumab, at surgical resection. The source material was PBMCs, sampled after nivolumab (anti-PD-1) treatment. The receptors derive from a person aged 35 to 85 with oral cavity squamous cell carcinoma.

The chain combines TRBV7-2 with TRBJ1-2; TRBD1 agrees at 7 bases. Trimming removed 5 bases from V and 4 bases from J; junction bases left unmatched: 7. Per the germline V gene, CDR1 is SGHTA and CDR2 is FQGNSA. The length of the CDR3 is 14 residues. This CDR3 is CASSPGQNPYGYTF. CDR3 sequence (DNA): TGTGCCAGCAGCCCGGGACAGAACCCCTATGGCTACACCTTC. Combining the CDR3 with reference TRBV7-2 and TRBJ1-2 gives the whole variable domain GAGVSQSPSNKVTEKGKDVELRCDPISGHTALYWYRQSLGQGLEFLIYFQGNSAPDKSGLPSDRFSAERTGGSVSTLTIQRTQQEDSAVYLCASSPGQNPYGYTFGSGTRLTVV.

The chain is built from TRBV6-6 and TRBJ2-2; 11 positions match TRBD2. The length of the CDR3 is 16 residues. The germline V gene has CDR1 MNHNY and CDR2 SVGAGI (reference sequence). The ends lost 6 bases at V and 3 bases at J; junction bases unmatched: 6. The CDR3 nucleotides are TGTGCCAGCAGGCTGCTAGCGGGAGGATACACCGGGGAGCTGTTTTTT. This sequence encodes CASRLLAGGYTGELFF.

The chain employs TRBV29-1 and TRBJ2-1, with TRBD1 identical over 7 bases. The germline CDR1 and CDR2 sequences are SQVTM and ANQGSEA. The CDR3 is made up of 14 amino acids. Losses at the gene ends were 4 bases for V and 1 base for J; bases not matched to a gene: 4. The CDR3 DNA follows: TGCAGCGTTGGAGGGACAGCTTCCTACAATGAGCAGTTCTTC. Translation: CSVGGTASYNEQFF.

In this sample, this clone turned up once. V gene TRBV5-4 combines with J gene TRBJ2-3; 9 nucleotides agree with TRBD1. Germline CDR1 is SGHNT and CDR2 is YYREEE (reference sequence). This CDR3 is built from 15 residues. Unmatched junction bases numbered 5, after V lost 0 bases and J lost 6 bases. The CDR3 sequence: CASSLGGTGKDTQYF. The DNA of the CDR3 is TGTGCCAGCAGCTTGGGTGGGACAGGGAAGGATACGCAGTATTTT.

The chain has TRBV30 and TRBJ1-1; 9 bases line up with TRBD1. Germline values: CDR1 GTSNPN, CDR2 SVGIG (reference sequence). The CDR3 length is 12 residues. V lost 3 bases and J lost 9; bases outside the gene matches: 5. The CDR3 spells CAWSSGQGKAFF. The CDR3 region has the DNA TGTGCCTGGAGCTCGGGACAGGGAAAAGCTTTCTTT.

This chain connects TRBV29-1 to TRBJ2-5; 10 bases align to TRBD2. The V segment lost 8 bases and the J segment 5 bases; nucleotides outside the gene matches: 5. The germline CDR1 and CDR2 sequences are SQVTM and ANQGSEA. There are 12 residues in the CDR3. The CDR3 sequence: CSFQREGETQYF. CDR3 in DNA: TGCAGCTTCCAGCGGGAGGGTGAGACCCAGTACTTC.

The J gene is TRBJ2-5, the V gene TRBV19, with D maybe TRBD1 (5 bases). The CDR3 runs to 14 residues. V was cut by 4 bases and J by 2 bases, with 11 bases left in between. CDR1 LNHDA and CDR2 SQIVND come from the germline V gene (reference sequence). The CDR3 sequence is CASSTQTAQETQYF. CDR3 nucleotides: TGTGCCAGTAGTACCCAGACAGCGCAAGAGACCCAGTACTTC.

The rearrangement links TRBV9 to TRBJ1-1, with 7 positions matching TRBD1. Germline loops: CDR1 SGDLS, CDR2 YYNGEE. The J segment lost 4 bases and the V segment lost 4 bases, leaving 4 bases of the junction unmatched. This CDR3 comprises 13 residues. Here the CDR3 reads CASSKTGITEAFF. For the CDR3, the DNA is TGTGCCAGCAGCAAGACAGGGATCACTGAAGCTTTCTTT.

This chain links TRBV6-1 with TRBJ2-1; D is perhaps TRBD1 (5 bases). Germline loops: CDR1 MNHNS, CDR2 SASEGT. Between the trimmed V and J ends, which lost 3 bases and 7 bases, there was a span of 7 bases. The CDR3 is made up of 12 amino acids. The CDR3 loop reads CASSDRVNEQFF. Written as DNA, the CDR3 is TGTGCCAGCAGTGACAGGGTGAATGAGCAGTTCTTC.

The chain links TRBV10-3 to TRBJ1-3; unclear D gene. Germline CDR1 is ENHRY and CDR2 is SYGVKD. The CDR3 contains 16 residues. V dropped 3 bases and J dropped 0 bases, with 12 bases sitting between them. The CDR3 DNA follows: TGTGCCATCAGTGATTCTTCCCGAATCTCTGGAAACACCATATATTTT. This sequence encodes CAISDSSRISGNTIYF.